Presented here are 3 T cell receptor beta chains from one specimen sequenced in a study of blood T cells in healthy people across ages (dated by TCRdb to between 2015 and 2017). The library was generated by 5' RACE. The listed sequencing device is Illumina HiSeq 2500. A second roughly 6 to 12 cycle PCR used a sample-barcoded 5' primer and a J-beta primer mix. Clones were called with MiXCR by TCRdb after fastp trimmed the public reads at Q25, and only in-frame beta chains were retained. When rows share a CDR3 protein, they turn into one entry using the most common DNA and genes. In all, the sample holds 900,000 to 950,000 distinct CDR3 sequences, and 29% of those were seen once. Clones ranked in the top ten supply roughly 10% of the sample. This sample was shared with a second study, whose subject was T cells of mothers and their children.

The sequenced sample consisted of blood. The receptors derive from a woman aged 40 to 55 in good health.

This clonotype was picked up a small number of times. The CDR3 DNA follows: TGTGCCAGCAGCTTATTTAACCAGCGGTTCCAAGAGACCCAGTACTTC. Translating it yields CASSLFNQRFQETQYF. The gene calls are TRBV7-2 and TRBJ2-5, with D perhaps TRBD2 (5 bases). V was cut by 2 bases and J by 1 base, with 14 bases left in between. Germline V gene data show CDR1 as SGHTA and CDR2 as FQGNSA. The CDR3 runs 16 residues.

The V call is TRBV7-8, the J call TRBJ2-1, with 11 bases fitting TRBD2. Germline trimming cut 5 bases from V and 6 bases from J; bases unmatched to any gene: 15. This CDR3 comprises 18 residues. Germline V gives CDR1 SGHVS, CDR2 FQNEAQ. CDR3 bases: TGTGCCAGCAGCCCCGGGGGTAGCGGGGGGGCGTTCGGCAATGAGCAGTTCTTC. It specifies CASSPGGSGGAFGNEQFF.

This clonotype showed up just a few times. The J gene is TRBJ2-7, the V gene TRBV7-9, with 8 bases lining up with TRBD1. The CDR3 extends over 18 amino acids. Germline values: CDR1 SEHNR, CDR2 FQNEAQ (reference sequence). V lost 5 bases to trimming and J lost 3 bases; unmatched junction nucleotides: 18. The CDR3 DNA follows: TGTGCCAGCAGCCTGGACCAGGGGGCGAGATTTGGGGGCTACGAGCAGTACTTC. Amino acid sequence: CASSLDQGARFGGYEQYF.